The 26 T cell receptor beta chains reported below all come from one sample, sequenced in a study of blood T cell repertoires in COVID-19 (dated by TCRdb to the early 2020s). Library creation used the immunoSEQ multiplex PCR assay. TCRdb stores this immuneACCESS table with in-frame sequences only. Part of the clones is absent; in the studies checked, under half of the shortfall reflects unresolved V genes, and no reason is known for the rest. The sample includes more than 35,000 clones, with about nine tenths observed a single time. Jointly, the top ten make up approximately 20% of the sample. Material: peripheral blood. The receptors here all came from a man aged 65 to 85 with acute or convalescent COVID-19.

This chain connects TRBV29-1 to TRBJ2-2, with TRBD2 matching 14 bases. This CDR3 comprises 15 residues. The V and J ends lost 6 bases and 7 bases, in that order; junction bases with no gene match: 7. CDR1 is SQVTM and CDR2 is ANQGSEA in the germline V gene. The CDR3 region is CSVRLAGGIGGELFF. CDR3 DNA: TGCAGCGTGCGACTAGCGGGAGGGATTGGCGGGGAGCTGTTTTTT.

The chain uses TRBV28 and TRBJ1-1, with 7 bases identical to TRBD1. Trimming cost V 11 bases and J 4 bases; bases outside gene matches: 10. The length of the CDR3 is 13 residues. Per the germline V gene, CDR1 is MDHEN and CDR2 is SYDVKM. The CDR3 is CAAGTGAGTEAFF. The CDR3 nucleotides are TGTGCCGCCGGAACAGGGGCGGGCACTGAAGCTTTCTTT.

The J gene is TRBJ2-7, the V gene TRBV19; TRBD2 is a possible D gene (6 bases). The CDR3 totals 14 residues. Trimming cost V 4 bases and J 0 bases, with 10 bases left between them. Germline V lookup: CDR1 LNHDA, CDR2 SQIVND (reference sequence). The chain's CDR3 is CASSTGTYSYEQYF. The CDR3 nucleotides are TGTGCCAGTAGTACCGGGACTTACTCCTACGAGCAGTACTTC.

The chain combines TRBV5-4 with TRBJ1-2; tentatively, D is TRBD1 (6 bases). V gave up 4 bases and J gave up 2 bases, with 9 bases separating them. The CDR3 sequence is 13 residues long. The germline V gene encodes CDR1 SGHNT and CDR2 YYREEE (reference sequence). DNA of the CDR3: TGTGCCAGCAGCCCCGACAGGAACTATGGCTACACCTTC. This translates into CASSPDRNYGYTF.

The J gene is TRBJ1-2, the V gene TRBV28; perhaps TRBD1 as D (6 bases). V was clipped by 3 bases and J by 5 bases, with 13 bases between them. Germline assignment: CDR1 MDHEN and CDR2 SYDVKM. The CDR3 has 14 residues. The CDR3 DNA reads TGTGCCAGCAGTTTGAACAGGGTCCCGTATGGCTACACCTTC. This encodes CASSLNRVPYGYTF.

V gene TRBV9 combines with J gene TRBJ1-3, with a possible D match to TRBD1 (6 bases). Trimming stripped 0 bases from V and 3 bases from J, with 10 bases between. The CDR3 runs 15 residues. The germline gives CDR1 SGDLS, CDR2 YYNGEE. In DNA form, the CDR3 reads TGTGCCAGCAGCGTAGGGGGGCACGGTGGAAACACCATATATTTT. Translation gives CASSVGGHGGNTIYF.

This chain uses TRBV6-5 with TRBJ1-2; D possibly corresponds to TRBD1 (6 bases). Trimming removed 5 bases at V and 2 bases at J, with 9 bases between. Germline V CDR1 and CDR2: MNHEY, SVGAGI. The CDR3 has 13 residues. This CDR3 is CASSPTGNYGYTF. The CDR3 DNA reads as TGTGCCAGCAGTCCTACAGGGAACTATGGCTACACCTTC.

The chain couples TRBV3-1 (or the pseudogene TRBV3-2) to TRBJ1-2, with D possibly TRBD1 on 6 matching bases. V lost 4 bases to trimming and J lost 8 bases, with 8 bases between them. There are 11 residues in the CDR3. Germline-derived CDR1 and CDR2 are LGHDT and YNNKEL (reference sequence). For the CDR3, the DNA is TGTGCCAGCAGCCGAAGGGGGGGCTACACCTTC. Residues: CASSRRGGYTF.

The chain couples TRBV13 to TRBJ1-2; D is perhaps TRBD1 (6 bases). Germline CDR1 PRHDT, CDR2 FYEKMQ (reference sequence). Trimming pared 5 bases from V and 4 bases from J, leaving 17 bases between. This CDR3 has 15 amino acids. The CDR3 spells CASSIGTLGAYGYTF. The CDR3 coding sequence is TGTGCCAGCAGCATCGGGACGTTGGGGGCCTATGGCTACACCTTC.

The chain couples TRBV12-3 or TRBV12-4 to TRBJ1-5; D is ambiguous. The CDR3 is 13 residues long. Trimming took 6 bases from V and 6 from J, leaving 12 bases between them. The CDR3 sequence is CASSLDSGQPQHF. Here the CDR3 DNA reads TGTGCCAGCAGCTTGGACTCCGGTCAGCCCCAGCATTTT.

This chain joins TRBV7-9 and TRBJ2-2; 7 bases line up with TRBD1. The germline gives CDR1 SEHNR, CDR2 FQNEAQ (reference sequence). The J segment lost 2 bases and the V segment lost 5 bases, leaving 5 bases of the junction unmatched. The CDR3 is made up of 15 amino acids. The CDR3 DNA follows: TGTGCCAGCAGCCTGTGGGACAGAAACACCGGGGAGCTGTTTTTT. Its protein product is CASSLWDRNTGELFF.

The V call is TRBV4-2, the J call TRBJ1-2; tentative D call: TRBD1 (6 bases). Germline V gene data show CDR1 as LGHNA and CDR2 as YNFKEQ. The CDR3 is 16 residues long. The V end lost 0 bases, the J end lost 3 bases, and 14 bases lay between the germline ends. The CDR3 DNA reads as TGTGCCAGCAGCCAAGATACCCGACAGGAGGACTATGGCTACACCTTC. The encoded protein is CASSQDTRQEDYGYTF.

Here the CDR3 DNA reads TGTGCCAGCAGCTTACCAGGGGCTAGCGGCACCGGGGAGCTGTTTTTT. Encoded protein: CASSLPGASGTGELFF. The V gene is TRBV7-8, the J gene TRBJ2-2; maybe TRBD2 (7 bases). V was clipped by 2 bases and J by 4 bases, with 14 bases between them. CDR3 length equals 16 residues. Looked up from germline, CDR1 is SGHVS and CDR2 is FQNEAQ.

The chain has TRBV28 and TRBJ1-4, with D hard to call. Germline loops: CDR1 MDHEN, CDR2 SYDVKM. Trimming pared 6 bases from V and 11 bases from J, leaving 16 bases between. The CDR3 length is 13 residues. CDR3: CASSPAGSQKLFF. CDR3 in DNA: TGTGCCAGCAGCCCGGCGGGCTCTCAGAAACTGTTTTTT.

The V gene is TRBV4-1, the J gene TRBJ1-4; D uncertain. The CDR3 consists of 14 residues. The ends were cut back, 4 bases at V and 6 bases at J, with 12 bases in the middle. Germline values: CDR1 MGHRA, CDR2 YSYEKL. For the CDR3, the DNA is TGCGCCAGCAGCCCCCGGACTGGCTATGAAAAACTGTTTTTT. As protein: CASSPRTGYEKLFF.

This chain joins TRBV13 and TRBJ1-5; D might be TRBD1 (6 bases). The CDR3 loop spans 14 amino acids. The V end lost 4 bases, the J end lost 2 bases, and 9 bases lay between the germline ends. Germline lookup yields CDR1 PRHDT and CDR2 FYEKMQ (reference sequence). The CDR3, as DNA: TGTGCCAGCAGCTCCGGGGGGCGCAATCAGCCCCAGCATTTT. It specifies CASSSGGRNQPQHF.

The chain employs TRBV4-2 and TRBJ2-4; 9 positions match TRBD2. Losses at the gene ends were 0 bases for V and 8 bases for J; bases not matched to a gene: 11. Germline CDR1 is LGHNA and CDR2 is YNFKEQ. The CDR3 extends over 17 amino acids. The CDR3: CASSQDGDSGRPYIQYF. In DNA, the CDR3 is TGTGCCAGCAGCCAAGACGGTGATAGCGGGAGACCGTACATTCAGTACTTC.

The rearrangement links TRBV7-2 to TRBJ2-2; 16 positions match TRBD2. The CDR3 is 19 amino acids. From germline, CDR1 is SGHTA and CDR2 FQGNSA. Trimming removed 5 bases from V and 4 bases from J; junction bases left unmatched: 10. CDR3: CASSPGLAGGGTGTGELFF. CDR3 DNA sequence: TGTGCCAGCAGCCCGGGACTAGCGGGAGGGGGGACGGGCACCGGGGAGCTGTTTTTT.

This rearrangement joins TRBV5-1 to TRBJ2-3, with D maybe TRBD1 (5 bases). V was cut by 0 bases and J by 1 base, with 6 bases left in between. The CDR3 has 14 residues. Germline V gives CDR1 SGHRS, CDR2 YFSETQ. The CDR3 DNA reads as TGCGCCAGCAGCTTGGCACAGGGCACAGATACGCAGTATTTT. Translation gives CASSLAQGTDTQYF.

The chain has TRBV19 and TRBJ1-5; 7 bases line up with TRBD1. After removal of 3 bases from V and 0 bases from J, the junction contained 5 bases not matched to a gene. There are 16 residues in the CDR3. From germline, CDR1 is LNHDA and CDR2 SQIVND (reference sequence). This chain's CDR3 is CASSILGQYSNQPQHF. CDR3 nucleotide sequence: TGTGCCAGTAGTATTCTGGGACAGTATAGCAATCAGCCCCAGCATTTT.

This sequence joins TRBV7-2 and TRBJ2-7; TRBD1 might be the D (5 bases). Germline lookup yields CDR1 SGHTA and CDR2 FQGNSA. Trimming removed 0 bases from V and 2 bases from J, with 8 bases in between. The CDR3 runs to 14 residues. CDR3 nucleotide sequence: TGTGCCAGCAGCTTAGCAGGGGTCCCCTACGAGCAGTACTTC. This sequence encodes CASSLAGVPYEQYF.

This clone was observed once. This chain uses TRBV27 with TRBJ1-3, with a possible D match to TRBD1 (5 bases). Looked up from germline, CDR1 is MNHEY and CDR2 is SMNVEV (reference sequence). CDR3 length equals 15 residues. The V end was cut by 5 bases, the J end by 0 bases, with 11 bases between. CDR3 in DNA: TGTGCCAGCAGTAGGGGAGGGGCCTCTGGAAACACCATATATTTT. Protein sequence: CASSRGGASGNTIYF.

The gene calls are TRBV18 and TRBJ1-2; tentative D call: TRBD1 (5 bases). This CDR3 comprises 14 residues. The V gene lost 2 bases and the J gene lost 4 bases, with 11 bases spanning the gap. Germline V CDR1 and CDR2: KGHSH, LQKENI. Here the CDR3 DNA reads TGTGCCAGCTCACCATGGGGCAGCCCCTATGGCTACACCTTC. Amino acids: CASSPWGSPYGYTF.

As DNA, the CDR3 is TGTGCCAGCAGCCGGACTAGCTCCCCTCAAGAGACCCAGTACTTC. Its translation is CASSRTSSPQETQYF. V usage is TRBV7-2 and J usage is TRBJ2-5, with 8 bases lining up with TRBD2. The CDR3 contains 15 residues. Germline-derived CDR1 and CDR2 are SGHTA and FQGNSA. Unmatched junction bases numbered 7, after V lost 5 bases and J lost 2 bases.

Only one count was recorded for this clone. The J gene is TRBJ2-7, the V gene TRBV6-5; 10 bases agree with TRBD1. Germline CDR1 MNHEY, CDR2 SVGAGI. V lost 6 bases to trimming and J lost 4 bases; unmatched junction nucleotides: 9. The CDR3 totals 15 residues. The CDR3 sequence: CASRRGTGVFYEQYF. In DNA form, the CDR3 reads TGTGCCAGCAGAAGAGGGACAGGGGTTTTTTACGAGCAGTACTTC.

V usage is TRBV19 and J usage is TRBJ2-3; 9 bases match TRBD1. Trimming removed 0 bases from V and 3 bases from J; junction bases left unmatched: 7. Germline V gene lookup returns CDR1 LNHDA and CDR2 SQIVND (reference sequence). CDR3 length: 17 residues. The CDR3 spells CASSIDGGQGRTDTQYF. For the CDR3, the DNA is TGTGCCAGTAGTATAGATGGGGGACAGGGAAGAACAGATACGCAGTATTTT.